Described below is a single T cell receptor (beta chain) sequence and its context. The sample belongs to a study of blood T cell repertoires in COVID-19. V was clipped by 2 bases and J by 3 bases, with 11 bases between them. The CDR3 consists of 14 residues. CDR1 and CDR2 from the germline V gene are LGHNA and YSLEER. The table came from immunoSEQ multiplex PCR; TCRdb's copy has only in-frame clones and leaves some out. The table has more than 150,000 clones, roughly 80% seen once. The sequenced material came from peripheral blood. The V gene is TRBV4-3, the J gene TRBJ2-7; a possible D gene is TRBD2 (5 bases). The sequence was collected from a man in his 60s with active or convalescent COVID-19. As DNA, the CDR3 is TGCGCCAGCAGCCAACGGACGGGGTTCTACGAGCAGTACTTC. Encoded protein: CASSQRTGFYEQYF.